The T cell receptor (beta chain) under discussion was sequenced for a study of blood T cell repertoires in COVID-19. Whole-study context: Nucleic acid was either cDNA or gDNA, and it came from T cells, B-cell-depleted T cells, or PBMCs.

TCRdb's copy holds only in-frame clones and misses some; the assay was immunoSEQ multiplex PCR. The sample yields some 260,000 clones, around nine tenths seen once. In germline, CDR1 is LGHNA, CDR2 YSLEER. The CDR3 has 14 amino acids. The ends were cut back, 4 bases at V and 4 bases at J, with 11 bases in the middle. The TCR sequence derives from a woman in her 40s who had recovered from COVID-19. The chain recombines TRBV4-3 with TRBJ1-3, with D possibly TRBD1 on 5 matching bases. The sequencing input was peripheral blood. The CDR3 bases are TGCGCCAGCAGCCGGGGCTCAGGAGGAAACACCATATATTTT. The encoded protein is CASSRGSGGNTIYF.